A selection of T cell receptor beta chains follows, all from one sample in a study of T cell changes during pregnancy in multiple sclerosis. TCRdb's copy holds only in-frame clones and misses some; the assay was immunoSEQ multiplex PCR. The sample carries some 97,000 clones, 94% recorded once. Sequences were derived from peripheral blood, sampled before pregnancy. The receptors come from a female donor with multiple sclerosis, enrolled in a pregnancy study. Each CDR3 is given with its conserved first and last residue. The order of the fields is D gene, V gene, J gene, clone size, CDR3 DNA, CDR3 protein. A D gene is named only where the DNA matches it firmly. Where a row states a size, it is once, few, many or the class of an expanded clone; other rows omit it.

>-|TRBV5-4|TRBJ2-4|-
TGTGCCAGCAGCTCTGTGGGACTGATGAACATTCAGTACTTC
CASSSVGLMNIQYF
>TRBD2|TRBV5-1|TRBJ2-2|-
TGCGCCAGCAGCGCGGGACTAGCGGGAGGAGCCGGGGAGCTGTTTTTT
CASSAGLAGGAGELFF
>-|TRBV5-1|TRBJ2-2|-
TGCGCCAGCAGCTTGGTGTCCCCCCGAGTCACCGGGGAGCTGTTTTTT
CASSLVSPRVTGELFF
>-|TRBV4-2|TRBJ2-5|-
TGTGCCAGCAGCCAGGCAGAGACCCAGTACTTC
CASSQAETQYF
>-|TRBV25-1|TRBJ1-3|-
TGTGCCAGCAGTGGTCCGACAGGCTCTGGAAACACCATATATTTT
CASSGPTGSGNTIYF
>TRBD2|TRBV2|TRBJ2-7|-
TGTGCCAGCAGTGGCCGGACTAGCAGGACCTACGAGCAGTACTTC
CASSGRTSRTYEQYF
>-|TRBV21-1|TRBJ1-2|-
TGTGCCAGCAGCAAAAGACAGGGGGCGTGTGGCTACACCTTC
CASSKRQGACGYTF
>TRBD2|TRBV19|TRBJ2-2|-
TGTGCCAGTAGTATAGGGCTAGCGGGAGTGGGGACCGGGGAGCTGTTTTTT
CASSIGLAGVGTGELFF
>TRBD1|TRBV4-1|TRBJ1-2|-
TGCGCCAGCAGCCAACCGGGACAGATTAACTATGGCTACACCTTC
CASSQPGQINYGYTF
>TRBD1|TRBV27|TRBJ1-5|-
TGTGCCAGCAGTGATATCGGACAGGGGAGTCAGCCCCAGCATTTT
CASSDIGQGSQPQHF
>TRBD1|TRBV10-3|TRBJ2-5|-
TGTGCCATCAGTGAGTCGGCAGGGGGCAAGGAGATCCAGTACTTC
CAISESAGGKEIQYF
>-|TRBV5-4|TRBJ2-3|-
TGTGCCAGCAGCTTAGGGGCAGATACGCAGTATTTT
CASSLGADTQYF
>-|TRBV7-6|TRBJ1-1|-
TGTGCCAGCAGCCCTCGCTACAGGGATAAGAACACTGAAGCTTTCTTT
CASSPRYRDKNTEAFF
>-|TRBV5-1|TRBJ1-1|few
TGCGCCAGCAGCGTTGGGGCAGGGGACGATGAAGCTTTCTTT
CASSVGAGDDEAFF
>TRBD1|TRBV27|TRBJ2-5|-
TGTGCCAGCAGAGACAGGGGTGGTACTAAGACCCAGTACTTC
CASRDRGGTKTQYF
>-|TRBV19|TRBJ1-1|-
TGTGCCAGTAGTGCGGATTTGAACACTGAAGCTTTCTTT
CASSADLNTEAFF
>TRBD2|TRBV5-1|TRBJ2-7|-
TGCGCCAGCAGTACTGCGACTAGAGCGGGAGCCTACGAGCAGTACTTC
CASSTATRAGAYEQYF
>TRBD2|TRBV11-2|TRBJ2-5|once
TGTGCCAGCAAATCCCCCGGCGGGAGGGAGACCCAGTACTTC
CASKSPGGRETQYF
>TRBD1|TRBV15|TRBJ2-7|-
TGTGCCACCAGCGTGGGACAGTCTTACGAGCAGTACTTC
CATSVGQSYEQYF
>TRBD2|TRBV13|TRBJ2-3|-
TGTGCCAGCAGCCCGACTAGCTCGCCAAGCACAGATACGCAGTATTTT
CASSPTSSPSTDTQYF
>-|TRBV5-1|TRBJ1-4|-
TGCGCCAGCAGCGGTAGCTGGGCTAATGAAAAACTGTTTTTT
CASSGSWANEKLFF
>TRBD1|TRBV18|TRBJ2-7|-
TGTGCCAGCTCACCGACCGGGACAGGCTCCTACGAGCAGTACTTC
CASSPTGTGSYEQYF
>TRBD2|TRBV9|TRBJ2-1|-
TGTGCCAGCAGCGCCACTAGCGGGAGCTACAATGAGCAGTTCTTC
CASSATSGSYNEQFF
>-|TRBV21-1|TRBJ1-5|-
TGTGCCAGCTCTGAATTCGGACAGGGGGACAATCAGCCCCAGCATTTT
CASSEFGQGDNQPQHF
>TRBD2|TRBV14|TRBJ2-7|-
TGTGCCAGCAGCCGGACTAGCGGAACCTACGAGCAGTACTTC
CASSRTSGTYEQYF
>-|TRBV5-1|TRBJ2-1|-
TGCGCCAGCAGCTCCGTTACAGGATACGGTGAGCAGTTCTTC
CASSSVTGYGEQFF
>TRBD2|TRBV4-2|TRBJ2-1|once
TGTGCCAGCAGCCAAGATAGAAGGCTAGCGGGAGAACGTGAGCAGTTCTTC
CASSQDRRLAGEREQFF
>-|TRBV4-2|TRBJ1-2|-
TGTGCCAGCAGCGATGTGACATACTATGGCTACACCTTC
CASSDVTYYGYTF
>TRBD1|TRBV7-9|TRBJ1-5|-
TGTGCCAGCAGCTTAGGGACGGACAGGGTTATCAATCAGCCCCAGCATTTT
CASSLGTDRVINQPQHF
>-|TRBV11-2|TRBJ2-3|-
TGTGCCAGCAGCCAGGCCCTCTATACGCAGTATTTT
CASSQALYTQYF
>-|TRBV4-2|TRBJ2-7|-
TGTGCCAGCAGCCCCGAGACCGGGACTCCCTCCTACGAGCAGTACTTC
CASSPETGTPSYEQYF
>TRBD1|TRBV2|TRBJ2-7|-
TGTGCCAGCAGTGTAGGACAGGGGGCCTACGAGCAGTACTTC
CASSVGQGAYEQYF
>TRBD2|TRBV2|TRBJ2-2|once
TGTGCCGTCCCACTAGCGGGAAGGACCGGGGAGCTGTTTTTT
CAVPLAGRTGELFF
>TRBD1|TRBV5-1|TRBJ1-4|-
TGCGCCAGCAGCTTCGGGACAGAAAATGAAAAACTGTTTTTT
CASSFGTENEKLFF
>TRBD2|TRBV18|TRBJ2-1|-
TGTGCCACCGTCGCAGCGGGAGGAAGTGGCAATGAGCAGTTCTTC
CATVAAGGSGNEQFF
>TRBD1|TRBV30|TRBJ1-5|-
TGTGCCTGGAGGGCCGGACAGGGGAATCAGCCCCAGCATTTT
CAWRAGQGNQPQHF
>-|TRBV11-2|TRBJ2-3|-
TGTGCCAGCAGCTTGCGCGGGACCACAGATACGCAGTATTTT
CASSLRGTTDTQYF
>TRBD2|TRBV7-8|TRBJ2-5|-
TGTGCCAGCAGCACCCGAACTGGGGCAGGGACTAGCGGGGGGACCCAGTACTTC
CASSTRTGAGTSGGTQYF
>TRBD2|TRBV5-1|TRBJ2-5|-
TGCGCCAGCAGCCCAGGGACTATTGGAGAGACCCAGTACTTC
CASSPGTIGETQYF
>-|TRBV19|TRBJ1-2|-
TGTGCCAGTAGTATATATAACTATGGCTACACCTTC
CASSIYNYGYTF
>-|TRBV5-1|TRBJ1-2|-
TGCGCCAGCAGCTTGGAAGGGGGACGGGGCTACACCTTC
CASSLEGGRGYTF
>TRBD2|TRBV9|TRBJ2-5|-
TGTGCCAGCAGCGTAGCCCCCTCTCTTCTAGCGGATGAGACCCAGTACTTC
CASSVAPSLLADETQYF
>TRBD1|TRBV6-5|TRBJ2-7|-
TGTGCCAGCACCACGACAGGGGGAGGCGAGCAGTACTTC
CASTTTGGGEQYF
>-|TRBV5-6|TRBJ1-2|-
TGTGCCAGCAGCTTCGGGCAGGGCTATGGCTACACCTTC
CASSFGQGYGYTF
>-|TRBV2|TRBJ1-5|few
TGTGCCAGCAGGGGACACTATCAGCCCCAGCATTTT
CASRGHYQPQHF
>-|TRBV5-4|TRBJ1-2|-
TGTGCCAGCAGCTTGGTCCAGGATTCTAACTATGGCTACACCTTC
CASSLVQDSNYGYTF
>TRBD2|TRBV7-9|TRBJ2-2|-
TGTGCCAGCAGCCCAGCGGGAGGCAACACCGGGGAGCTGTTTTTT
CASSPAGGNTGELFF
>TRBD2|TRBV9|TRBJ2-1|-
TGTGCCAGCAGCGCTAGCGGGAGTTCCTACAATGAGCAGTTCTTC
CASSASGSSYNEQFF